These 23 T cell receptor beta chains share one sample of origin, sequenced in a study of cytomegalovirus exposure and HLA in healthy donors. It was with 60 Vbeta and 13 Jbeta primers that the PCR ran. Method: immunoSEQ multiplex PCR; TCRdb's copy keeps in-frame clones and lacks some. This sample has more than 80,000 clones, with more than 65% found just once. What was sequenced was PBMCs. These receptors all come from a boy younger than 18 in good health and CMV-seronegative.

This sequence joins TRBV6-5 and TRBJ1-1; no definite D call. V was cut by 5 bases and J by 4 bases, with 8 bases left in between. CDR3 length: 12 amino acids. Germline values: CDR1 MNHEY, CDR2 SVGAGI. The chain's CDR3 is CASSKSGTEAFF. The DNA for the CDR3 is TGTGCCAGCAGTAAGTCAGGCACTGAAGCTTTCTTT.

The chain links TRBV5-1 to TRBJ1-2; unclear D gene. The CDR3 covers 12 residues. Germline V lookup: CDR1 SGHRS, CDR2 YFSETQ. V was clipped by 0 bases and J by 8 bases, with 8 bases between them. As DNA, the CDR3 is TGCGCCAGCAGCTTGGCGGGGTGGGGCTACACCTTC. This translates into CASSLAGWGYTF.

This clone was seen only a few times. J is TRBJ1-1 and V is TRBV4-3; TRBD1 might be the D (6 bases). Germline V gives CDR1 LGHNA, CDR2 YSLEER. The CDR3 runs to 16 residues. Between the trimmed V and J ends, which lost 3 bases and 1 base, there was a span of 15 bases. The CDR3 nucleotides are TGCGCCAGCAGCCACCCTAAAGGGGGGGGGAACACTGAAGCTTTCTTT. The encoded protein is CASSHPKGGGNTEAFF.

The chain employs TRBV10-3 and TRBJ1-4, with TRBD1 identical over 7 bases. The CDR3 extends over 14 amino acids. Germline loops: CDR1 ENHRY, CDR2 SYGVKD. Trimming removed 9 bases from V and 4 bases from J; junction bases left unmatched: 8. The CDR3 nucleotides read TGTGCCATAAGACAGGGTCAGGGTAATGAAAAACTGTTTTTT. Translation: CAIRQGQGNEKLFF.

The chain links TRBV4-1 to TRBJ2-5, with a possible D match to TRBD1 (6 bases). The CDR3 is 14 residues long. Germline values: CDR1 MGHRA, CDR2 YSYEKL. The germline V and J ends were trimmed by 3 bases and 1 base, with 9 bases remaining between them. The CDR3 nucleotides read TGCGCCAGCAGCCAGATGGACAGCCAAGAGACCCAGTACTTC. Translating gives CASSQMDSQETQYF.

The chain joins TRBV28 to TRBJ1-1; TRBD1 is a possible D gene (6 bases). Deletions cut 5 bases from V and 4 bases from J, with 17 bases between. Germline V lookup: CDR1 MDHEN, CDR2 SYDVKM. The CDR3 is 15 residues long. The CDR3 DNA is TGTGCCAGCAGTACCCAGCAGGGGCCGGGCACTGAAGCTTTCTTT. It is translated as CASSTQQGPGTEAFF.

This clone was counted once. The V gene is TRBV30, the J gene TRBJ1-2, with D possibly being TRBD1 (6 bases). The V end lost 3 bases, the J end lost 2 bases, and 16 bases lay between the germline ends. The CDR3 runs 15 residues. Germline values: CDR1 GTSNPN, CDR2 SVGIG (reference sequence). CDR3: CAWSLRQAKNYGYTF. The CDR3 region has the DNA TGTGCCTGGAGCCTGAGACAGGCCAAGAACTATGGCTACACCTTC.

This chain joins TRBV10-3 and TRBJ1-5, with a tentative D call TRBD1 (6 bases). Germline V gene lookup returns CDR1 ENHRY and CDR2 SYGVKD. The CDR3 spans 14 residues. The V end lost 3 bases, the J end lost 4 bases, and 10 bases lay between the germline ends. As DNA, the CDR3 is TGTGCCATCAGTGACACAGGGCCAAATCAGCCCCAGCATTTT. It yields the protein CAISDTGPNQPQHF.

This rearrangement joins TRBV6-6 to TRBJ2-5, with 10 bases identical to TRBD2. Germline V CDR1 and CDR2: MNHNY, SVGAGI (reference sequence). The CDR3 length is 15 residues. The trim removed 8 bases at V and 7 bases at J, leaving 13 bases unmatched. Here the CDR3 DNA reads TGTGCCAGCCGATCAACAACCAGCGGGAGGGTGACCCAGTACTTC. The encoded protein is CASRSTTSGRVTQYF.

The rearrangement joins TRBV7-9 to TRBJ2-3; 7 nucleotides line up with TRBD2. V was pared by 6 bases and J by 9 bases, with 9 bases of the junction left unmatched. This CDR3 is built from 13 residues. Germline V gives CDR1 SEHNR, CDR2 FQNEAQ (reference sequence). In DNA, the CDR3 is TGTGCCAGCAGGGAACTAGAGGGAGGGACGCAGTATTTT. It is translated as CASRELEGGTQYF.

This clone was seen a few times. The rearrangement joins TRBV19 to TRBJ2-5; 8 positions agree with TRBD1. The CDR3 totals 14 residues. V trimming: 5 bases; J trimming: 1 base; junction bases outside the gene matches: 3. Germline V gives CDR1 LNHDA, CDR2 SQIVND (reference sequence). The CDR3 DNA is TGTGCCAGTAGTTTCGGGACAGGCCAAGAGACCCAGTACTTC. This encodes CASSFGTGQETQYF.

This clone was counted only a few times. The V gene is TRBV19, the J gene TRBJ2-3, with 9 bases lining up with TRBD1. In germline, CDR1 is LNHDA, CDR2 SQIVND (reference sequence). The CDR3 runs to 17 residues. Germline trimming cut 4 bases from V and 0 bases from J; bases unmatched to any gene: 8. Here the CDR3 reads CASSNWDRASSTDTQYF. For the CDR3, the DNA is TGTGCCAGTAGTAACTGGGACAGGGCATCTAGCACAGATACGCAGTATTTT.

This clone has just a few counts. CDR3 protein: CAISVGLVSYEQYF. CDR3 coding DNA: TGTGCCATCAGTGTAGGACTAGTATCCTACGAGCAGTACTTC. The genes are TRBV10-3 and TRBJ2-7, with 7 bases matching TRBD2. This CDR3 has 14 residues. CDR1 and CDR2 from the germline V gene are ENHRY and SYGVKD. V shed 4 bases, J shed 1 base, and the junction held 4 bases outside the gene matches.

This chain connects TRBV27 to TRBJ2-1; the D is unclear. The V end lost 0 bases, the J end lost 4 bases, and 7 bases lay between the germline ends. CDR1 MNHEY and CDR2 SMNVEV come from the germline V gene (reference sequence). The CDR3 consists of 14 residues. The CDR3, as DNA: TGTGCCAGCAGTTTATCCAGATCATACAATGAGCAGTTCTTC. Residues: CASSLSRSYNEQFF.

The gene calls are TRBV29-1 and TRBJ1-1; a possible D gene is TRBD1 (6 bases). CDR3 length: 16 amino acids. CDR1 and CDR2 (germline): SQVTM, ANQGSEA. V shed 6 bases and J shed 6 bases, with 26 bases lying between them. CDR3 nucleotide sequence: TGCAGCGTGGGGCGACAGGAGAGAGCCGTGGGTCCTGAAGCTTTCTTT. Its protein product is CSVGRQERAVGPEAFF.

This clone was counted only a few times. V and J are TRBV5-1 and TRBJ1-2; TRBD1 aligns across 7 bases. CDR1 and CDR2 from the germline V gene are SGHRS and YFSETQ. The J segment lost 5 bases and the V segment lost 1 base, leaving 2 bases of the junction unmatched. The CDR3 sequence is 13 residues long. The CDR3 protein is CASSLTGDYGYTF. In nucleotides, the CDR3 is TGCGCCAGCAGCTTGACAGGGGATTATGGCTACACCTTC.

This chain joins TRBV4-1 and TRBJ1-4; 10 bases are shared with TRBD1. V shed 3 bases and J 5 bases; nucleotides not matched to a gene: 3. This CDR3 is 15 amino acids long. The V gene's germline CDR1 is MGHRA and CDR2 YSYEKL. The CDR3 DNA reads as TGCGCCAGCAGCCAGCCGGGACAGGGGAATGAAAAACTGTTTTTT. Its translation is CASSQPGQGNEKLFF.

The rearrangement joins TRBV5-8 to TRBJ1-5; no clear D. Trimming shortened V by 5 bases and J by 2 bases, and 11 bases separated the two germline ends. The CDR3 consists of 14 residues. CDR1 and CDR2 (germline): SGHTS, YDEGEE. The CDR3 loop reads CASSLPTGNQPQHF. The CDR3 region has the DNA TGTGCCAGCAGTTTGCCAACTGGCAATCAGCCCCAGCATTTT.

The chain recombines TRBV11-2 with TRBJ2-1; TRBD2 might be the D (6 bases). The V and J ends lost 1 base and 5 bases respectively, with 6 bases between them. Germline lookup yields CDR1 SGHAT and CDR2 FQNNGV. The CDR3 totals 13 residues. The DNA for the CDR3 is TGTGCCAGCAGCTTAGCGGGGGACAATGAGCAGTTCTTC. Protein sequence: CASSLAGDNEQFF.

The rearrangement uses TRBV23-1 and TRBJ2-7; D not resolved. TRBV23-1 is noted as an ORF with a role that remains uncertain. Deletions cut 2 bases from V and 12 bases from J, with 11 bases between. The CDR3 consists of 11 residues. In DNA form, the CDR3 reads TGCGCCAGCAGTCAAGGGCAGAAGATGTACTTC. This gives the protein CASSQGQKMYF.

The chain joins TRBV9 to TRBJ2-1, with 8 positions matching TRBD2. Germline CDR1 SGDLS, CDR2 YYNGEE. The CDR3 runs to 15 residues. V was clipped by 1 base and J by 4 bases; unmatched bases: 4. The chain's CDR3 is CASSVSAGGYNEQFF. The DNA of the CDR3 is TGTGCCAGCAGCGTAAGCGCGGGGGGTTACAATGAGCAGTTCTTC.

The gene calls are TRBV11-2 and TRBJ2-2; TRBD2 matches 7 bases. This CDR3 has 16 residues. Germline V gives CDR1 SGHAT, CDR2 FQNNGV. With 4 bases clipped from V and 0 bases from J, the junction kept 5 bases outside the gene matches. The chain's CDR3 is CASSSHRGANTGELFF. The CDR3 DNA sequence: TGTGCCAGCAGCTCGCACCGGGGGGCGAACACCGGGGAGCTGTTTTTT.

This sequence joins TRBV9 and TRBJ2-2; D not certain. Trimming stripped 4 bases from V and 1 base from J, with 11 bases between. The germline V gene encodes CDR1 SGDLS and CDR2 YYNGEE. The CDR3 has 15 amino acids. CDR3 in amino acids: CASSLFGGNTGELFF. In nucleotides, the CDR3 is TGTGCCAGCAGCCTATTTGGTGGGAACACCGGGGAGCTGTTTTTT.